This T cell receptor (beta chain) emerged from a study of blood T cell repertoires in COVID-19. Study as a whole: Some COVID-19 samples were acute and others convalescent; all came from the United States, Italy and Spain.

Deletions cut 2 bases from V and 5 bases from J, with 7 bases between. Germline CDR1 is SNHLY and CDR2 is FYNNEI. The CDR3 has 12 amino acids. Recovered participants had two consecutive negative NP/OP PCR tests, healthcare professional clearance, or symptom resolution. The authors' processing: Researchers report that nucleated cell counts were estimated from reference gene primer amplification. Profiling relied on immunoSEQ multiplex PCR, and the TCRdb table lists in-frame clones only, not all of them. That table furnishes V, J and clone size, whereas the DNA furnished D and trimming. The sample yields 200,000 to 250,000 clones, around 89% seen once.

The sequencing sample was made of PBMCs or T cells enriched from blood (not recorded which). This chain joins TRBV2 and TRBJ2-7, with D possibly TRBD1 on 5 matching bases. This clonotype was sampled from a woman aged 25-40 years who had recovered from COVID-19. DNA of the CDR3: TGTGCCAGCAGTGAACAGGGTAACGAGCAGTACTTC. Protein: CASSEQGNEQYF.